This TCR beta chain originates from a study of blood T cells in healthy people across ages. J gave up 8 bases and V 7 bases, and 8 bases lay outside the gene matches. The CDR3 contains 14 residues. Each sample used at least 6 million PBMCs. A sample-barcoded 5' primer and a J-beta primer mix were used in a second PCR of about 6 to 12 cycles. MiXCR, applied by TCRdb to the 5' RACE reads, yields one record per CDR3 protein. The profile covers more than 1 million distinct CDR3 sequences, with 35% to 50% appearing a single time and approximately 20% taken by the ten largest. This receptor was identified in a woman aged 55-70 years in good health. The sequencing input was blood. The V call is TRBV12-3 or TRBV12-4, the J call TRBJ2-1; TRBD2 matches at 10 bases. In DNA form, the CDR3 reads TGTGCCAGCAAGAGCGGGAGGGCCCTCGATGAGCAGTTCTTC. Translating it yields CASKSGRALDEQFF.